Below, 25 T cell receptor beta chains from the same sample are listed, as sequenced in a study of blood T cell repertoires in COVID-19. The assay was immunoSEQ multiplex PCR, and TCRdb's table has in-frame clones only and misses some. The data contain 150,000 to 200,000 clones, 85% of them seen just once; the ten biggest clones take up around 3.2%. The sequencing sample was made of peripheral blood. These receptors were taken from a human donor with acute or convalescent COVID-19. The donor label of this sample is uncertain.

The J gene is TRBJ1-1, the V gene TRBV7-9; 7 nucleotides agree with TRBD1. Trimming cost V 3 bases and J 5 bases; bases outside gene matches: 6. The CDR3 covers 14 residues. Germline V gene lookup returns CDR1 SEHNR and CDR2 FQNEAQ (reference sequence). The CDR3 protein is CASSFQGVGTEAFF. Written as DNA, the CDR3 is TGTGCCAGCAGCTTTCAGGGGGTTGGTACTGAAGCTTTCTTT.

The V gene is TRBV2, the J gene TRBJ2-6; possible D gene TRBD1, 5 bases. Germline CDR1 SNHLY, CDR2 FYNNEI. V was pared by 7 bases and J by 1 base, with 14 bases between. The CDR3 loop spans 16 amino acids. The DNA of the CDR3 is TGTGCCAGCAAGTCAGGGCCCTTATCTGGGGCCAACGTCCTGACTTTC. As protein: CASKSGPLSGANVLTF.

This clone was found once. The chain employs TRBV9 and TRBJ1-5; D call uncertain. The CDR3 consists of 15 residues. The V gene lost 4 bases and the J gene lost 1 base, with 12 bases spanning the gap. CDR1 is SGDLS and CDR2 is YYNGEE in the germline V gene. The CDR3 loop reads CASSRGGLSNQPQHF. Here the CDR3 DNA reads TGTGCCAGCAGCCGCGGTGGGTTGAGCAATCAGCCCCAGCATTTT.

The V call is TRBV7-2, the J call TRBJ2-5; no clear D. The CDR3 is 12 amino acids. Germline loops: CDR1 SGHTA, CDR2 FQGNSA. V gave up 3 bases and J gave up 5 bases, with 7 bases separating them. The CDR3 nucleotides are TGTGCCAGCAGCTTTCAGGTTGAGACCCAGTACTTC. Its translation: CASSFQVETQYF.

The V and J genes are TRBV4-2 and TRBJ1-2; 7 nucleotides line up with TRBD1. J lost 6 bases, V lost 0 bases, and 7 bases had no gene match. There are 15 residues in the CDR3. In germline, CDR1 is LGHNA, CDR2 YNFKEQ. CDR3 sequence reads: CASSQDIRDSDGYTF. The DNA for the CDR3 is TGTGCCAGCAGCCAAGATATCAGGGACAGCGATGGCTACACCTTC.

This chain connects TRBV27 to TRBJ1-1; 10 bases fit TRBD1. With 4 bases clipped from V and 4 bases from J, the junction kept 0 bases outside the gene matches. The CDR3 is 13 residues long. Germline CDR1 MNHEY, CDR2 SMNVEV (reference sequence). The CDR3 region is CASSWDRGTEAFF. For the CDR3, the DNA is TGTGCCAGCAGTTGGGACAGGGGCACTGAAGCTTTCTTT.

This clone has just a few counts. The CDR3 sequence is CASSLEARGTEAFF. As DNA, the CDR3 is TGTGCCAGCAGCTTAGAGGCCAGGGGCACTGAAGCTTTCTTT. This rearrangement joins TRBV7-2 to TRBJ1-1, with D possibly matching TRBD1 (6 bases). The CDR3 has 14 residues. Trimming stripped 1 base from V and 4 bases from J, with 10 bases between. Germline CDR1 and CDR2: SGHTA and FQGNSA.

This clone is a singleton in its sample. The chain uses TRBV5-6 and TRBJ2-1; 7 positions match TRBD2. V lost 1 base to trimming and J lost 6 bases; unmatched junction nucleotides: 13. The length of the CDR3 is 17 residues. Germline loops: CDR1 SGHDT, CDR2 YYEEEE. CDR3 sequence (DNA): TGTGCCAGCAGCTTGCTTCCCGGGGGGTCGGAATCCAATGAGCAGTTCTTC. This gives the protein CASSLLPGGSESNEQFF. The variable domain in full, with the rest retrieved from reference TRBV5-6 and TRBJ2-1, is DAGVTQSPTHLIKTRGQQVTLRCSPKSGHDTVSWYQQALGQGPQFIFQYYEEEERQRGNFPDRFSGHQFPNYSSELNVNALLLGDSALYLCASSLLPGGSESNEQFFGPGTRLTVL.

The V call is TRBV6-2 or TRBV6-3, the J call TRBJ1-3, with 7 bases fitting TRBD1. J gave up 2 bases and V 6 bases, and 10 bases lay outside the gene matches. This CDR3 contains 16 residues. The germline V gene has CDR1 MNHEY and CDR2 SVGEGT. The CDR3 spells CASSTRGQNPGNTIYF. As DNA, the CDR3 is TGTGCCAGCAGCACCCGGGGACAGAATCCTGGAAACACCATATATTTT.

The gene calls are TRBV4-3 and TRBJ1-2; 7 nucleotides align to TRBD1. CDR1 and CDR2 from the germline V gene are LGHNA and YSLEER. There are 14 residues in the CDR3. Germline trimming cut 1 base from V and 5 bases from J; bases unmatched to any gene: 4. The CDR3 here is CASSQGQGAYGYTF. CDR3 nucleotide sequence: TGCGCCAGCAGCCAAGGACAGGGCGCTTATGGCTACACCTTC.

The V gene is TRBV30, the J gene TRBJ1-5; no clear D gene. V was trimmed by 2 bases and J by 1 base, leaving 6 bases between them. CDR3 length equals 13 residues. The germline V gene has CDR1 GTSNPN and CDR2 SVGIG (reference sequence). For the CDR3, the DNA is TGTGCCTGGAGTCCTAGGAGCAATCAGCCCCAGCATTTT. Encoded protein: CAWSPRSNQPQHF.

This chain uses TRBV9 with TRBJ2-5; 8 nucleotides align to TRBD1. V was pared by 4 bases and J by 7 bases, with 18 bases of the junction left unmatched. This CDR3 has 17 residues. Germline CDR1 and CDR2: SGDLS and YYNGEE. CDR3 bases: TGTGCCAGCAGCCCCCAAGCCGGACAGGGAAGTATGGGGACCCAGTACTTC. It codes for CASSPQAGQGSMGTQYF.

This chain joins TRBV12-5 and TRBJ1-2; 7 positions match TRBD1. V dropped 0 bases and J dropped 1; count of bases not matched to a gene: 2. Germline V CDR1 and CDR2: LGHNT, FRNRAP. This CDR3 contains 15 residues. CDR3 sequence (DNA): TGTGCTAGTGGTTTGGTGGGACAGCATAACTATGGCTACACCTTC. This gives the protein CASGLVGQHNYGYTF. Together with reference TRBV12-5 and TRBJ1-2, the CDR3 gives the full variable domain: DARVTQTPRHKVTEMGQEVTMRCQPILGHNTVFWYRQTMMQGLELLAYFRNRAPLDDSGMPKDRFSAEMPDATLATLKIQPSEPRDSAVYFCASGLVGQHNYGYTFGSGTRLTVV.

This clone was counted a single time. This rearrangement joins TRBV5-1 to TRBJ1-3, with D tentatively TRBD1 (5 bases). The V end lost 1 base, the J end lost 2 bases, and 10 bases lay between the germline ends. The CDR3 has 15 amino acids. Per the germline V gene, CDR1 is SGHRS and CDR2 is YFSETQ. The CDR3 nucleotides are TGCGCCAGCAGCTTGACGGGGGAGGCTGGAAACACCATATATTTT. As protein: CASSLTGEAGNTIYF.

The chain couples TRBV7-3 to TRBJ1-1; TRBD1 might be the D (5 bases). Germline V gene lookup returns CDR1 SGHTA and CDR2 FQGTGA. V dropped 0 bases and J dropped 8 bases, with 16 bases sitting between them. This CDR3 region has 15 residues. CDR3 DNA: TGTGCCAGCAGCTTAACGGGGACCGGGGGGACGGAAGCTTTCTTT. It encodes CASSLTGTGGTEAFF.

In DNA, the CDR3 is TGTGCCAGCAGCCAAGATGCCGGGGGACGCAGCAATTCACCCCTCCACTTT. Translated: CASSQDAGGRSNSPLHF. The V gene is TRBV14, the J gene TRBJ1-6, with D perhaps TRBD1 (5 bases). This CDR3 contains 17 residues. From germline, CDR1 is SGHDN and CDR2 FVKESK. V gave up 0 bases and J gave up 7 bases, with 16 bases separating them.

The chain combines TRBV11-2 with TRBJ2-1; tentatively, D is TRBD1 (6 bases). V was pared by 6 bases and J by 2 bases, with 14 bases between. The germline CDR1 and CDR2 sequences are SGHAT and FQNNGV. CDR3 length equals 15 residues. The CDR3 bases are TGTGCCAGCAGTCGAACCGGGACAACCTACAATGAGCAGTTCTTC. This sequence encodes CASSRTGTTYNEQFF.

This chain connects TRBV24-1 to TRBJ2-1, with TRBD1 matching over 8 bases. The junction had 16 bases not matched to a gene; V was cut back by 1 base and J by 9 bases. The germline V gene encodes CDR1 KGHDR and CDR2 SFDVKD. CDR3 length: 18 residues. CDR3 nucleotide sequence: TGTGCCACCAGTGATTTATTTTCCGGGACAGGTAATGTTGGTGAGCAGTTCTTC. The encoded protein is CATSDLFSGTGNVGEQFF.

This sequence joins TRBV30 and TRBJ2-1; 7 nucleotides match TRBD2. The CDR3 runs 14 residues. The V gene's germline CDR1 is GTSNPN and CDR2 SVGIG (reference sequence). The trim removed 1 base at V and 6 bases at J, leaving 6 bases unmatched. CDR3 bases: TGTGCCTGGAGTGATGGGCTAGCGGTCAATGAGCAGTTCTTC. Translation: CAWSDGLAVNEQFF.

The chain has TRBV7-3 and TRBJ2-1, with TRBD2 matching 10 bases. CDR3 size: 15 residues. Looked up from germline, CDR1 is SGHTA and CDR2 is FQGTGA. The J segment lost 4 bases and the V segment lost 5 bases, leaving 5 bases of the junction unmatched. CDR3 nucleotide sequence: TGTGCCAGCAGCCAGCGGGGGGGCTCTTACAATGAGCAGTTCTTC. Its translation: CASSQRGGSYNEQFF.

J is TRBJ2-2 and V is TRBV5-1; TRBD2 might be the D (6 bases). V lost 4 bases and J lost 7, with 11 bases in between. The CDR3 spans 13 residues. Germline assignment: CDR1 SGHRS and CDR2 YFSETQ. CDR3 loop: CASSHGGSGELFF. For the CDR3, the DNA is TGCGCCAGCAGCCATGGGGGGAGCGGGGAGCTGTTTTTT.

The J gene is TRBJ1-1, the V gene TRBV2, with D unclear. V lost 7 bases to trimming and J lost 4 bases, with 16 bases between them. This CDR3 comprises 14 residues. Germline V gene sequence: CDR1 SNHLY, CDR2 FYNNEI. The CDR3 DNA follows: TGTGCCAGCAACTACGGGGATGTTGGCACTGAAGCTTTCTTT. Its protein is CASNYGDVGTEAFF.

V is TRBV7-3 and J is TRBJ2-3, with 9 bases identical to TRBD1. V was clipped by 5 bases and J by 3 bases; unmatched bases: 6. Germline lookup yields CDR1 SGHTA and CDR2 FQGTGA. The CDR3 is 15 amino acids. This CDR3 reads CASSTGTGKTDTQYF. In nucleotides, the CDR3 is TGTGCCAGCAGCACGGGGACAGGGAAAACAGATACGCAGTATTTT.

This clone was observed a few times. The V gene is TRBV7-8, the J gene TRBJ1-2; TRBD1 might be the D (6 bases). Trimming removed 0 bases from V and 2 bases from J, with 10 bases in between. There are 15 residues in the CDR3. Germline values: CDR1 SGHVS, CDR2 FQNEAQ. This CDR3 reads CASSLAEGGNYGYTF. CDR3 DNA sequence: TGTGCCAGCAGCTTAGCGGAGGGGGGGAACTATGGCTACACCTTC.

The chain employs TRBV5-5 and TRBJ1-2; D gene unclear. The germline V gene encodes CDR1 SGHKS and CDR2 YYEKEE (reference sequence). Trimming cost V 0 bases and J 6 bases, with 9 bases left between them. The length of the CDR3 is 13 residues. The DNA of the CDR3 is TGTGCCAGCAGCTTGGCCGTGGGAGATGGCTACACCTTC. It is translated as CASSLAVGDGYTF.